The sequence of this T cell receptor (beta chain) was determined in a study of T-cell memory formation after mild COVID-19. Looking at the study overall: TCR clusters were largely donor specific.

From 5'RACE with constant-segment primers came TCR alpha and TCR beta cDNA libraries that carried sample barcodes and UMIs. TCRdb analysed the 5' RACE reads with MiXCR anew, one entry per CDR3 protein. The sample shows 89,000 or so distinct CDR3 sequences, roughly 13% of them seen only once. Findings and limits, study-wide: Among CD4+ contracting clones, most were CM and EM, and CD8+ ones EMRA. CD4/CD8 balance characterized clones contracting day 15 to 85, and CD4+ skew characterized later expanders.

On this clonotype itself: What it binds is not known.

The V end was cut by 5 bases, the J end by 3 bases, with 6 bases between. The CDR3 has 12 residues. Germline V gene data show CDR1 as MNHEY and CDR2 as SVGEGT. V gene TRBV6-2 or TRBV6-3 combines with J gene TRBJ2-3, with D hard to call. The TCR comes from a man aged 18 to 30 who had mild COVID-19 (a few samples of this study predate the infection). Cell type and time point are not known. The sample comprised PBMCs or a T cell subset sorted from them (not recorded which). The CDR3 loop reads CASSARTDTQYF. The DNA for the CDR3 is TGTGCCAGCAGTGCCCGGACAGATACGCAGTATTTT.